These 18 T cell receptor beta chains were sequenced from one sample in a study of cytomegalovirus exposure and HLA in healthy donors. In the PCR, 60 Vbeta and 13 Jbeta primers were used. Only in-frame clones appear in the TCRdb table, and some are missing; sequencing was by immunoSEQ multiplex PCR. The repertoire consists of 200,000 or so clones, with approximately 78% occurring once and the leading ten covering around 6%. Sequencing input: PBMCs. These receptors were taken from a woman aged 50 to 60 in good health and CMV-seropositive.

The gene calls are TRBV23-1 and TRBJ1-4; 8 nucleotides line up with TRBD1. TRBV23-1 belongs to the ORF category, with a function that is uncertain. The CDR3 runs 18 residues. With V trimmed by 0 bases and J by 1 base, 7 bases remained unmatched. The CDR3 nucleotides are TGCGCCAGCAGTCAATCGCGGCTTACAGGGGGAACTAATGAAAAACTGTTTTTT. Translation gives CASSQSRLTGGTNEKLFF.

The rearrangement uses TRBV6-5 and TRBJ1-2; possible D gene TRBD1, 5 bases. The CDR3 covers 13 residues. V lost 6 bases to trimming and J lost 4 bases, with 12 bases between them. The germline CDR1 and CDR2 sequences are MNHEY and SVGAGI. The CDR3 DNA is TGTGCCAGCAGCCGACAGCCCCTCTATGGCTACACCTTC. Translated: CASSRQPLYGYTF.

This chain connects TRBV19 to TRBJ1-5; D not certain. Germline V gene lookup returns CDR1 LNHDA and CDR2 SQIVND (reference sequence). V shed 6 bases and J shed 4 bases, with 10 bases lying between them. There are 13 residues in the CDR3. DNA of the CDR3: TGTGCCAGTAGCCTAGTCTTTAATCAGCCCCAGCATTTT. This sequence encodes CASSLVFNQPQHF. Drawing the rest from reference TRBV19 and TRBJ1-5, the complete variable domain is DGGITQSPKYLFRKEGQNVTLSCEQNLNHDAMYWYRQDPGQGLRLIYYSQIVNDFQKGDIAEGYSVSREKKESFPLTVTSAQKNPTAFYLCASSLVFNQPQHFGDGTRLSIL.

The chain is built from TRBV6-1 and TRBJ1-4; the match to TRBD1 covers 7 bases. The CDR3 extends over 16 amino acids. V lost 0 bases and J lost 8; bases outside the gene matches: 9. CDR1 is MNHNS, CDR2 SASEGT, per germline. The CDR3 here is CASSEATTGLGEKLFF. The CDR3, as DNA: TGTGCCAGCAGTGAAGCTACGACAGGGTTGGGAGAAAAACTGTTTTTT.

The rearrangement links TRBV5-1 to TRBJ2-1; tentative D call: TRBD2 (5 bases). The V end lost 0 bases, the J end lost 3 bases, and 13 bases lay between the germline ends. CDR1 SGHRS and CDR2 YFSETQ come from the germline V gene. The length of the CDR3 is 16 residues. DNA for the CDR3: TGCGCCAGCAGCTTGGGAGGCGGGCTAGGCTACAATGAGCAGTTCTTC. The encoded protein is CASSLGGGLGYNEQFF. Full variable domain (outside the CDR3, taken from reference TRBV5-1 and TRBJ2-1): KAGVTQTPRYLIKTRGQQVTLSCSPISGHRSVSWYQQTPGQGLQFLFEYFSETQRNKGNFPGRFSGRQFSNSRSEMNVSTLELGDSALYLCASSLGGGLGYNEQFFGPGTRLTVL.

As for this clone: The same CDR3 arises from other DNA sequences in this sample as well. This chain links TRBV4-2 with TRBJ2-4, with D perhaps matching TRBD2 (7 bases). Per the germline V gene, CDR1 is LGHNA and CDR2 is YNFKEQ. The CDR3 length is 13 residues. The DNA for the CDR3 is TGTGCTAGGGGGGGGCTCCTGGCGTACAGTCAGTACTTC. Residues: CARGGLLAYSQYF.

CDR3 amino acids: CASSFTGTWNEQFF. CDR3 coding DNA: TGCGCCAGCAGCTTTACAGGGACGTGGAATGAGCAGTTCTTC. V gene TRBV5-1 combines with J gene TRBJ2-1; TRBD1 is a possible D gene (6 bases). CDR1 is SGHRS and CDR2 is YFSETQ in the germline V gene. The CDR3 is made up of 14 amino acids. Deletions cut 2 bases from V and 7 bases from J, with 13 bases between. Full variable domain (remainder filled in from reference TRBV5-1 and TRBJ2-1): KAGVTQTPRYLIKTRGQQVTLSCSPISGHRSVSWYQQTPGQGLQFLFEYFSETQRNKGNFPGRFSGRQFSNSRSEMNVSTLELGDSALYLCASSFTGTWNEQFFGPGTRLTVL.

The rearrangement uses TRBV4-1 and TRBJ2-7, with 7 bases matching TRBD1. After removal of 0 bases from V and 8 bases from J, the junction contained 10 bases not matched to a gene. The germline V gene has CDR1 MGHRA and CDR2 YSYEKL. The CDR3 consists of 15 residues. The CDR3 loop reads CASSQEGQRSEKQYF. CDR3 sequence (DNA): TGCGCCAGCAGCCAAGAGGGACAGCGGAGTGAGAAGCAGTACTTC.

The J gene is TRBJ1-4, the V gene TRBV19; D is possibly TRBD1 (6 bases). This CDR3 has 14 amino acids. Germline loops: CDR1 LNHDA, CDR2 SQIVND (reference sequence). Trimming left V 0 bases short and J 14 bases short, with 16 bases between. CDR3 DNA: TGTGCCAGTAGTATAGATCGACAGCAAGACAGGCTGTTTTTT. Residues: CASSIDRQQDRLFF.

The CDR3 DNA is TGTGCCACCGGGACAGGGGGAACTGAAGCTTTCTTT. It specifies CATGTGGTEAFF. This chain links TRBV6-5 with TRBJ1-1; TRBD1 aligns across 11 bases. V lost 10 bases, J lost 5 bases, and 3 bases stayed unmatched. The CDR3 is 12 amino acids. Germline CDR1 and CDR2: MNHEY and SVGAGI.

The chain employs TRBV6-1 and TRBJ2-7; no clear D gene. The CDR3 covers 17 residues. Germline V gene data show CDR1 as MNHNS and CDR2 as SASEGT. Trimming removed 3 bases at V and 0 bases at J, with 18 bases between. CDR3 in DNA: TGTGCCAGCAGTGACCGAGGAAATCCCGCCAGCTCCTACGAGCAGTACTTC. Amino acid sequence: CASSDRGNPASSYEQYF.

This clone was counted between two and nine times. The chain has TRBV10-3 and TRBJ1-1; D is unclear. Germline-derived CDR1 and CDR2 are ENHRY and SYGVKD. CDR3 length: 12 residues. Trimming took off 4 bases at V and 8 bases at J, with 11 bases between the two ends. CDR3 in DNA: TGTGCCATCAGTGGCGTGGAGGAGGAAGCTTTCTTT. This gives the protein CAISGVEEEAFF.

This rearrangement joins TRBV10-3 to TRBJ2-2; D not resolved. CDR3 length equals 15 residues. The germline CDR1 and CDR2 sequences are ENHRY and SYGVKD. Between the trimmed V and J ends, which lost 2 bases and 0 bases, there was a span of 7 bases. CDR3 protein: CAISEVSTNTGELFF. The CDR3 nucleotides are TGTGCCATCAGTGAGGTTAGCACGAACACCGGGGAGCTGTTTTTT.

The V gene is TRBV10-1, the J gene TRBJ2-1; tentatively, D is TRBD2 (6 bases). The CDR3 runs 16 residues. Germline V gene lookup returns CDR1 WNHNN and CDR2 SYGVQD (reference sequence). Trimming stripped 5 bases from V and 2 bases from J, with 16 bases between. In DNA form, the CDR3 reads TGCGCCAGCAGTTCGGGGGTATGGGGGGCCTACAATGAGCAGTTCTTC. Translation gives CASSSGVWGAYNEQFF.

This clone has only a few counts. The genes are TRBV7-6 and TRBJ2-5; no clear D gene. The ends were cut back, 1 base at V and 4 bases at J, with 7 bases in the middle. This CDR3 spans 13 amino acids. Germline lookup yields CDR1 SGHVS and CDR2 FNYEAQ. CDR3 protein: CASSLVGPETQYF. CDR3 nucleotide sequence: TGTGCCAGCAGCTTAGTTGGGCCAGAGACCCAGTACTTC.

This sequence joins TRBV19 and TRBJ1-4; D is undetermined. Germline CDR1 is LNHDA and CDR2 is SQIVND (reference sequence). The CDR3 extends over 17 amino acids. V was shortened by 1 base and J by 3 bases, with 15 bases between the two germline ends. The CDR3 region is CASSIGLGAIANEKLFF. CDR3 sequence (DNA): TGTGCCAGTAGTATAGGTTTGGGAGCTATCGCTAATGAAAAACTGTTTTTT. The complete variable domain, with remaining parts taken from reference TRBV19 and TRBJ1-4, reads DGGITQSPKYLFRKEGQNVTLSCEQNLNHDAMYWYRQDPGQGLRLIYYSQIVNDFQKGDIAEGYSVSREKKESFPLTVTSAQKNPTAFYLCASSIGLGAIANEKLFFGSGTQLSVL.

This sequence joins TRBV28 and TRBJ2-7, with D possibly TRBD2 on 6 matching bases. Deletions cut 5 bases from V and 2 bases from J, with 13 bases between. This CDR3 is built from 14 residues. CDR1 and CDR2 (germline): MDHEN, SYDVKM. CDR3 nucleotides: TGTGCCAGCAGTCTCGGGACTCCTCCCTACGAGCAGTACTTC. Amino acid sequence: CASSLGTPPYEQYF.

J is TRBJ2-2 and V is TRBV2; TRBD2 agrees at 8 bases. Germline V gene lookup returns CDR1 SNHLY and CDR2 FYNNEI. There are 15 residues in the CDR3. V shed 6 bases and J 4 bases; nucleotides not matched to a gene: 7. The CDR3: CASSVPGGGTGELFF. The DNA for the CDR3 is TGTGCCAGCAGCGTGCCGGGAGGGGGCACCGGGGAGCTGTTTTTT.